These T cell receptor beta chains were read from a single sample in a study of T-cell memory formation after mild COVID-19. TCRdb itself ran the 5' RACE reads through MiXCR, one entry per CDR3 protein. The sample shows more than 250,000 distinct CDR3 sequences, around 15% of them seen only once. The material sequenced was PBMCs or a T cell subset sorted from them (not recorded which). These receptors came from a man between 18 and 29 years old who had mild COVID-19 (a few samples of this study predate the infection). Cell type and time point are not known. The CDR3 runs from the conserved cysteine through the conserved F or W. Fields, in order: D gene, J gene, clone size, V gene, CDR3 DNA, CDR3 protein. A D gene is named only where the DNA matches it firmly. The listing skips clone size in some rows; elsewhere it reads once, few, many or a size class.

d_call: -; j_call: TRBJ1-4; clone_size: few; v_call: TRBV12-3/TRBV12-4; cdr3_nt: TGTGCCAGCAACCCGGCAGGGGTTGGGGAAAAACTGTTTTTT; cdr3_aa: CASNPAGVGEKLFF
d_call: TRBD1; j_call: TRBJ2-7; clone_size: few; v_call: TRBV5-1; cdr3_nt: TGCGCCAGCAGCTTAAGCTCGGGGACAGGGGTCTACGAGCAGTACTTC; cdr3_aa: CASSLSSGTGVYEQYF
d_call: TRBD2; j_call: TRBJ2-3; clone_size: many; v_call: TRBV5-1; cdr3_nt: TGCGCCAGCAGCCCCAGTATAGCGGGGTTCCCAGATACGCAGTATTTT; cdr3_aa: CASSPSIAGFPDTQYF
d_call: -; j_call: TRBJ2-3; clone_size: -; v_call: TRBV7-2; cdr3_nt: TGTGCCAGCCAGTCCCAATCAAAGGGAGATACGCAGTATTTT; cdr3_aa: CASQSQSKGDTQYF
d_call: -; j_call: TRBJ1-2; clone_size: -; v_call: TRBV9; cdr3_nt: TGTGCCAGCAGCCCCGCGTGGGGGGGTGACTATGGCTACACCTTC; cdr3_aa: CASSPAWGGDYGYTF
d_call: -; j_call: TRBJ1-2; clone_size: few; v_call: TRBV29-1; cdr3_nt: TGCAGCGTTCATCGGGTCAGGGGTGGCTACACCTTC; cdr3_aa: CSVHRVRGGYTF
d_call: -; j_call: TRBJ1-1; clone_size: -; v_call: TRBV20-1; cdr3_nt: TGCAGTGCTAGAGTGGTAAGCTTATCGGGCACTGAAGCTTTCTTT; cdr3_aa: CSARVVSLSGTEAFF
d_call: -; j_call: TRBJ1-5; clone_size: few; v_call: TRBV6-2/TRBV6-3; cdr3_nt: TGTGCCAGCGCGCGGTTCCTCCATCAGCCCCAGCATTTT; cdr3_aa: CASARFLHQPQHF
d_call: TRBD2; j_call: TRBJ2-1; clone_size: -; v_call: TRBV4-1; cdr3_nt: TGCGCCAGCAGCCAAGATTGGCGGGGGACCCAGCAGTTCTTC; cdr3_aa: CASSQDWRGTQQFF
d_call: TRBD2; j_call: TRBJ2-5; clone_size: -; v_call: TRBV6-6; cdr3_nt: TGTGCCAGCAGTTACGCGGCGGGGGGCAAGGAGACCCAGTACTTC; cdr3_aa: CASSYAAGGKETQYF
d_call: -; j_call: TRBJ2-7; clone_size: -; v_call: TRBV2; cdr3_nt: TGTGCCAGCAGTGAAGAAGGGTTAGGACTCGGCTACGAGCAGTACTTC; cdr3_aa: CASSEEGLGLGYEQYF
d_call: -; j_call: TRBJ1-2; clone_size: -; v_call: TRBV6-6; cdr3_nt: TGTGCCAGCAGGAACCCCGGGCGGGACGCGAACTATGGCTACACCTTC; cdr3_aa: CASRNPGRDANYGYTF
d_call: TRBD1; j_call: TRBJ1-3; clone_size: -; v_call: TRBV6-6; cdr3_nt: TGTGCCAGCAGTTACGGGACAGCTGGAAACACCATATATTTT; cdr3_aa: CASSYGTAGNTIYF
d_call: -; j_call: TRBJ2-2; clone_size: -; v_call: TRBV7-8; cdr3_nt: TGTGCCAGCAGCACAAGGAGGGCCGGGGAGCTGTTTTTT; cdr3_aa: CASSTRRAGELFF
d_call: TRBD1; j_call: TRBJ1-1; clone_size: few; v_call: TRBV19; cdr3_nt: TGTGCCAGTAGTTCCCCTGCGGCAGGGGGCGTTTCTGCTGAAGCTTTCTTT; cdr3_aa: CASSSPAAGGVSAEAFF
d_call: -; j_call: TRBJ2-1; clone_size: -; v_call: TRBV29-1; cdr3_nt: TGCAGCGTTGTTCTTCCGGGACAATCCTACAATGAGCAGTTCTTC; cdr3_aa: CSVVLPGQSYNEQFF
d_call: -; j_call: TRBJ1-5; clone_size: -; v_call: TRBV5-1; cdr3_nt: TGCGCCAGCACTCCGAATAGACGGACCAGCAATCAGCCCCAGCATTTT; cdr3_aa: CASTPNRRTSNQPQHF
d_call: -; j_call: TRBJ2-5; clone_size: -; v_call: TRBV7-2; cdr3_nt: TGTGCCAGCAGCTACGCGCCGCCGGACCAGTACTTC; cdr3_aa: CASSYAPPDQYF
d_call: -; j_call: TRBJ2-3; clone_size: -; v_call: TRBV12-3/TRBV12-4; cdr3_nt: TGTGCCAGCAGTTTTGGGCGGTCTATCACAGATACGCAGTATTTT; cdr3_aa: CASSFGRSITDTQYF
d_call: -; j_call: TRBJ2-3; clone_size: -; v_call: TRBV5-1; cdr3_nt: TGCGCCAGCAGCTTGGTGTCGGGGGGCCAAGATACGCAGTATTTT; cdr3_aa: CASSLVSGGQDTQYF
d_call: -; j_call: TRBJ2-3; clone_size: -; v_call: TRBV5-6; cdr3_nt: TGTGCCAGCAGACGCAGGGGCGCAGATACGCAGTATTTT; cdr3_aa: CASRRRGADTQYF
d_call: -; j_call: TRBJ1-2; clone_size: -; v_call: TRBV4-2; cdr3_nt: TGTGCCAGCAGCCAACGGAGCGAAGCTAACTATGGCTACACCTTC; cdr3_aa: CASSQRSEANYGYTF
d_call: -; j_call: TRBJ2-7; clone_size: many; v_call: TRBV4-2; cdr3_nt: TGTGCCAGCAGCCAAGAATGGTCCGTCGACGAGCAGTACTTC; cdr3_aa: CASSQEWSVDEQYF
d_call: -; j_call: TRBJ1-1; clone_size: -; v_call: TRBV18; cdr3_nt: TGTGCCAGCTCGTATCTTGGGCCGCCGAACACTGAAGCTTTCTTT; cdr3_aa: CASSYLGPPNTEAFF
d_call: TRBD1; j_call: TRBJ1-2; clone_size: few; v_call: TRBV20-1; cdr3_nt: TGCAGTGCTAGTGGGGGACAGGGCTATGGCTACACCTTC; cdr3_aa: CSASGGQGYGYTF
d_call: TRBD2; j_call: TRBJ2-2; clone_size: few; v_call: TRBV6-5; cdr3_nt: TGTGCCAGCAGTCGGTCCGGGACTAGCGGCACCGGGGAGCTGTTTTTT; cdr3_aa: CASSRSGTSGTGELFF